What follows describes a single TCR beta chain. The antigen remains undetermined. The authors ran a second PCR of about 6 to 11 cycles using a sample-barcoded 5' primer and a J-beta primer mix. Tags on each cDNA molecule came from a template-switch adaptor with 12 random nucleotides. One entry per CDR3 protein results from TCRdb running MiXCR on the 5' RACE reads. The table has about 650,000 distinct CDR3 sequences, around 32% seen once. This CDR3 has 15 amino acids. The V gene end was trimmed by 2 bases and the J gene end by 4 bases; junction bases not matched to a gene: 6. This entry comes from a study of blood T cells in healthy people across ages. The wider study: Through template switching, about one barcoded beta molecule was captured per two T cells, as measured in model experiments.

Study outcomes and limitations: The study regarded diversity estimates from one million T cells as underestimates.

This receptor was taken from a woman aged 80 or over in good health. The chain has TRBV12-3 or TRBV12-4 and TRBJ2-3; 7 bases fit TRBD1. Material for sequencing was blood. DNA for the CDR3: TGTGCCAGCAGTTTAAGGAGAGGGGGCGCAGATACGCAGTATTTT. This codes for CASSLRRGGADTQYF.